This TCR beta chain was obtained from a study of shared clonotypes between healthy human individuals. Regarding the study as a whole: In a handful of donors, around 4.8% of naive CD4 clonotypes appeared in common.

About this clone: Its target is unknown.

Germline values: CDR1 SGHRS, CDR2 YFSETQ. V lost 4 bases and J lost 3; bases outside the gene matches: 8. The CDR3 has 15 amino acids. Every donor, a Caucasian adult, lived in Nashville, Tennessee. Here immunoSEQ multiplex PCR was the method, and the copy in TCRdb shows in-frame clones only, minus some. Here the sample spans under 1,100,000 clones, under 80% being singletons. The sequence derives from a man aged 18 to 30 in good health. J is TRBJ2-7 and V is TRBV5-1; TRBD1 matches 9 bases. The sample taken for sequencing was memory CD4+ T cells sorted from blood. Subset given: CD45RA-negative fraction. The CDR3 nucleotides are TGCGCCAGCAGCAAAGGGACAGGGAAAGTCTACGAGCAGTACTTC. Protein product: CASSKGTGKVYEQYF.